These T cell receptor beta chains were read from a single sample in a study of cytomegalovirus exposure and HLA in healthy donors. Profiled with immunoSEQ multiplex PCR; TCRdb holds only in-frame clones, not every one. Among about 130,000 clones listed, 80% to 90% were seen once. The material sequenced was PBMCs. The receptor source for this set is a woman aged 18-29 years in good health and CMV-seropositive. Both conserved end residues are part of each CDR3. The order of the fields is CDR3 protein, CDR3 DNA, V gene, J gene, clone size, D gene. D genes are given only for firm matches. Expanded clones get a size class; other rows say once, few or many, or leave the size out.

CASQRGHMNTEAFF,TGTGCCAGCCAGAGAGGGCACATGAACACTGAAGCTTTCTTT,TRBV6-1,TRBJ1-1,.,.
CASSDRVRGYTF,TGTGCCAGCAGTGACAGGGTACGGGGCTACACCTTC,TRBV6-1,TRBJ1-2,.,.
CASNVEAAYEQYF,TGTGCCAGCAACGTAGAAGCGGCTTACGAGCAGTACTTC,TRBV9,TRBJ2-7,.,.
CASRRLNEKLFF,TGTGCCAGCAGGCGGTTGAATGAAAAACTGTTTTTT,TRBV28,TRBJ1-4,.,.
CASSLALYTDTQYF,TGCGCCAGCAGCTTGGCCCTGTACACAGATACGCAGTATTTT,TRBV5-1,TRBJ2-3,.,.
CASSATGGYNQPQHF,TGTGCCAGCAGCGCCACAGGGGGCTACAATCAGCCCCAGCATTTT,TRBV9,TRBJ1-5,.,TRBD1
CSYGEGYEQYF,TGCAGCTACGGGGAGGGTTACGAGCAGTACTTC,TRBV29-1,TRBJ2-7,.,TRBD2
CASSTPLDGYTF,TGTGCCAGCAGTACACCCTTGGATGGCTACACCTTC,TRBV7-6,TRBJ1-2,.,.
CASKTQGFSTDTQYF,TGCGCCAGCAAAACCCAGGGGTTTAGCACAGATACGCAGTATTTT,TRBV5-1,TRBJ2-3,.,.
CASSPGPSKGGSYNEQFF,TGTGCCAGCAGCCCCGGACCGAGCAAGGGAGGTTCCTACAATGAGCAGTTCTTC,TRBV28,TRBJ2-1,few,.
CASSPGQGYYGYTF,TGTGCCAGCAGCCCAGGACAGGGGTACTATGGCTACACCTTC,TRBV27,TRBJ1-2,.,TRBD1
CASSLTGTGPYEQYF,TGTGCCAGCAGTTTGACCGGGACAGGTCCCTACGAGCAGTACTTC,TRBV27,TRBJ2-7,few,TRBD1
CASRQIRDGELFF,TGTGCCAGCAGACAAATCAGGGACGGGGAGCTGTTTTTT,TRBV7-8,TRBJ2-2,.,.
CASGLLGTPNQPQHF,TGTGCCAGTGGGCTACTCGGGACACCAAATCAGCCCCAGCATTTT,TRBV2,TRBJ1-5,few,.
CASSLAQPGRLFF,TGTGCCAGCAGCTTAGCCCAGCCGGGGAGACTGTTTTTT,TRBV7-9,TRBJ1-4,.,.
CASSIYPGGGYEQYF,TGTGCCAGTAGTATTTACCCAGGTGGAGGCTACGAGCAGTACTTC,TRBV19,TRBJ2-7,once,.
CASSLPGSHEQYF,TGCGCCAGCAGCTTGCCGGGGTCCCACGAGCAGTACTTC,TRBV5-1,TRBJ2-7,.,.
CASSERAGGHTGELFF,TGTGCCAGCAGTGAAAGAGCGGGGGGGCACACCGGGGAGCTGTTTTTT,TRBV6-1,TRBJ2-2,.,TRBD2
CASGLEQMGALDF,TGTGCTAGTGGTTTGGAGCAAATGGGGGCTTTAGATTTT,TRBV12-5,TRBJ1-3,.,.
CASSHGGGGNIQYF,TGTGCCAGCAGTCACGGAGGGGGGGGAAACATTCAGTACTTC,TRBV27,TRBJ2-4,.,.
CASSPQGGNQPQHF,TGTGCCAGCAGTCCACAGGGCGGCAATCAGCCCCAGCATTTT,TRBV6-5,TRBJ1-5,.,.
CASSLAASSGNTIYF,TGTGCCAGCAGCTTAGCCGCGAGCTCTGGAAACACCATATATTTT,TRBV11-2,TRBJ1-3,.,.
CASSRLSGANVLTF,TGTGCCAGCAGCCGACTCTCTGGGGCCAACGTCCTGACTTTC,TRBV7-3,TRBJ2-6,.,.
CASSPGVLAGEQETQYF,TGTGCCAGCAGCCCGGGGGTACTAGCGGGGGAGCAAGAGACCCAGTACTTC,TRBV11-2,TRBJ2-5,few,TRBD2
CASSLVPGQPQHF,TGCGCCAGCAGCCTCGTTCCCGGTCAGCCCCAGCATTTT,TRBV4-1,TRBJ1-5,.,.
CASSRQTIQETQYF,TGCGCCAGCAGCCGCCAGACTATCCAAGAGACCCAGTACTTC,TRBV4-1,TRBJ2-5,.,.
CASSLDRDLYTGELFF,TGTGCCAGCAGCTTAGATCGGGATTTATACACCGGGGAGCTGTTTTTT,TRBV13,TRBJ2-2,.,.
CASSVRGGARETQYF,TGTGCCAGCAGCGTTCGCGGGGGGGCCAGGGAGACCCAGTACTTC,TRBV9,TRBJ2-5,.,TRBD2
CASSQGFTYEQYF,TGCGCCAGCAGTCAGGGGTTCACCTACGAGCAGTACTTC,TRBV10-2,TRBJ2-7,.,.
CASSLVAGVEQYF,TGCGCCAGCAGCTTAGTTGCGGGGGTTGAGCAGTACTTC,TRBV7-9,TRBJ2-7,.,TRBD2
CASSPTRLQSGYGYTF,TGTGCCAGCTCACCTACGAGACTCCAAAGCGGCTATGGCTACACCTTC,TRBV18,TRBJ1-2,once,.
CASSLENSNEQYF,TGCGCCAGCAGCTTGGAGAATAGCAACGAGCAGTACTTC,TRBV5-1,TRBJ2-7,few,.
CASSWGTGADNEQFF,TGTGCCAGCAGCTGGGGGACAGGGGCGGACAATGAGCAGTTCTTC,TRBV11-1,TRBJ2-1,.,TRBD1
CASSFISFDSYSNQPQHF,TGTGCCAGCAGCTTCATCTCATTTGACAGCTATAGCAATCAGCCCCAGCATTTT,TRBV5-5,TRBJ1-5,.,.
CASTRTVYNSPLHF,TGTGCCAGTACCAGGACAGTTTATAATTCACCCCTCCACTTT,TRBV19,TRBJ1-6,.,.
CASSSSPTHTQYF,TGTGCCAGCAGCTCTAGCCCCACGCATACGCAGTATTTT,TRBV7-9,TRBJ2-3,.,.
CASSENQGQGGNTEAFF,TGTGCCAGCAGTGAAAATCAGGGGCAGGGGGGGAACACTGAAGCTTTCTTT,TRBV25-1,TRBJ1-1,few,TRBD1
CASSYGAWGAYEQYF,TGTGCCAGCAGTTACGGGGCCTGGGGCGCCTACGAGCAGTACTTC,TRBV6-5,TRBJ2-7,once,.
CSVDRTSGGRETQYF,TGCAGCGTTGATAGGACTAGCGGGGGGAGAGAGACCCAGTACTTC,TRBV29-1,TRBJ2-5,.,TRBD2
CASSLDWAPNTEAFF,TGCGCCAGCAGCTTGGATTGGGCCCCGAACACTGAAGCTTTCTTT,TRBV5-1,TRBJ1-1,.,.
CASSQAPLLAGVAVEQFF,TGCGCCAGCAGCCAAGCGCCCTTACTAGCGGGGGTGGCAGTTGAGCAGTTCTTC,TRBV4-1,TRBJ2-1,few,TRBD2
CASGTSGGMSSYNEQFF,TGTGCCAGCGGGACTAGCGGGGGTATGAGCTCCTACAATGAGCAGTTCTTC,TRBV27,TRBJ2-1,.,TRBD2
CAISVEEGSITNEKLFF,TGTGCCATCAGTGTAGAAGAGGGAAGTATCACTAATGAAAAACTGTTTTTT,TRBV10-3,TRBJ1-4,.,.